This T cell receptor (beta chain) was documented in a study of Graves' ophthalmopathy and Graves' hyperthyroidism. With regard to this clonotype: Its matching antigen is unknown.

Hyperthyroidism patients, all newly diagnosed, had under 2 months' duration and ages of 18 to 65. The study, taken as a whole, reports: Predictions made by the model for ophthalmopathy progression reached approximately 71% sensitivity and almost 75% specificity.

Beta-chain TCR CDR3 regions were amplified from RNA transcripts. In the first round, RT-PCR was carried out with HTBI primers, and a multiplex PCR formed the second round. In TCRdb, the multiplex PCR reads were re-called with MiXCR into one record per CDR3 protein. Of roughly 400,000 distinct CDR3 sequences listed, 17% are singletons. Specimen: peripheral blood. The clonotype comes from an adult woman with stable Graves' hyperthyroidism.

For the CDR3, the DNA is TGTGCCAGCATGCAGCCCAATCAGCCCCAGCATTTT. Translating gives CASMQPNQPQHF. The V gene is TRBV6-1, the J gene TRBJ1-5, with D uncertain. The CDR3 sequence is 12 residues long. Per the germline V gene, CDR1 is MNHNS and CDR2 is SASEGT. Trimming took 7 bases from V and 3 from J, leaving 7 bases between them.